The source of this T cell receptor beta chain is a study of OX40 agonist ivuxolimab in advanced cancers. Whole-study context: There were three patients with partial responses, one having hepatocellular carcinoma and two cutaneous melanoma. Findings and limits, study-wide: Relatively little clonal expansion, among the lowest observed, appeared in partial responders at 0.1-3.0 mg/kg.

CDR1 and CDR2 (germline): MNHNY, SVGAGI (reference sequence). V shed 4 bases, J shed 4 bases, and the junction held 7 bases outside the gene matches. The CDR3 is 15 amino acids. On cycle 4 day 1 and cycle 7 day 1, as well as at baseline, blood was sampled. Clones were read by immunoSEQ multiplex PCR, and TCRdb kept only the in-frame ones, dropping some. The sample lists over 70,000 clones; approximately 90% were seen once. This clone has just one count. Antigen unknown. The chain links TRBV6-6 to TRBJ2-3; 8 bases agree with TRBD2. The TCR originated in an adult with an advanced solid tumor such as melanoma, head and neck, liver or kidney cancer. This sample comprised CD4+ or CD8+ T cells sorted from blood, obtained in a trial of the OX40 agonist ivuxolimab. The CDR3 loop reads CASSSLPGLADTQYF. The CDR3 DNA reads as TGTGCCAGCAGTTCCCTACCGGGACTAGCAGATACGCAGTATTTT.